The 4 T cell receptor beta chains in this list originate from one sample, sequenced in a study of tumor-infiltrating lymphocytes in oesophageal squamous cell carcinoma. TCRdb used MiXCR to reprocess the PCR reads, holding one entry per CDR3 protein. The table includes 13,000 or so distinct CDR3 sequences, roughly 51% detected once. The sequenced sample consisted of blood. These receptors originate from a female donor with esophageal squamous cell carcinoma.

Within the sample, this clonotype is medium-sized. The chain uses TRBV12-3 or TRBV12-4 and TRBJ2-5; tentatively, D is TRBD2 (7 bases). V gave up 4 bases and J gave up 1 base, with 22 bases separating them. The CDR3 is 18 amino acids. CDR3 nucleotides: TGTGCCAGCAGTTCCTCTTGGGGGGGGAACAGGGTCCAAGAGACCCAGTACTTC. It codes for CASSSSWGGNRVQETQYF.

About this clonotype itself: The junction shows a germline mismatch at one end, possibly a read error. V gene TRBV5-3 combines with J gene TRBJ2-3; D is perhaps TRBD2 (7 bases). TRBV5-3 is recorded as an ORF, its role being uncertain. This CDR3 is 15 amino acids long. The CDR3 sequence is CASSWRGGNSGELYF. CDR3 in DNA: TGTGCCAGCAGCTGGAGGGGGGGGAACAGCGGGGAGCTGTATTTT.

To note about this clonotype: Its ends do not fully match the called genes, so a read error is possible. The V and J genes are TRBV2 and TRBJ2-1, with D possibly matching TRBD1 (6 bases). Germline CDR1 reads SNHLY; CDR2 reads FYNNEI. The CDR3 contains 12 residues. Written as DNA, the CDR3 is TGTGCCAGCAGTGAGAGCCCCGCGCAGGGGTACTTC. Its translation is CASSESPAQGYF.

This rearrangement joins TRBV27 to TRBJ1-2, with 9 bases that match TRBD1. The junction had 15 bases not matched to a gene; V was cut back by 6 bases and J by 7 bases. This CDR3 region has 16 residues. The germline gives CDR1 MNHEY, CDR2 SMNVEV (reference sequence). The DNA for the CDR3 is TGTGCCAGCAGCCACATTCTAGACAGGGGGTTAGGTGGCTACACCTTC. Amino acid sequence: CASSHILDRGLGGYTF.